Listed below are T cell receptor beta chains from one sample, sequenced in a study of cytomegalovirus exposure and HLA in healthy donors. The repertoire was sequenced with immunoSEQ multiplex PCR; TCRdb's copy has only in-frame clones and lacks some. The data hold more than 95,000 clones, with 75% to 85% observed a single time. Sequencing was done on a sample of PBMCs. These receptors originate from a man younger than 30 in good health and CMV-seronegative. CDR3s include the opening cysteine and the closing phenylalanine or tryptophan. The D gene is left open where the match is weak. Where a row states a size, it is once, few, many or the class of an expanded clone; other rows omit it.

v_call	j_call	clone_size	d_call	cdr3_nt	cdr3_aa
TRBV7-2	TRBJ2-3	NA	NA	TGTGCCAGCAGCCCACGTCCTCCGGGATTACACTATAGCACAGATACGCAGTATTTT	CASSPRPPGLHYSTDTQYF
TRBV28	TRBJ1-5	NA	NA	TGTGCCAGCAGTTTTAGATGGGGGGAGGATAGCAATCAGCCCCAGCATTTT	CASSFRWGEDSNQPQHF
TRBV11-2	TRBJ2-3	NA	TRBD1	TGTGCCAGCAGCTTAGGGCGGACAGGGGCAGATACGCAGTATTTT	CASSLGRTGADTQYF
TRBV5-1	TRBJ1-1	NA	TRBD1	TGCGCCAGCAGCTTGGAAGGGGACAGGGGTACTGAAGCTTTCTTT	CASSLEGDRGTEAFF
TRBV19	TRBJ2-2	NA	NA	TGTGCCAGTAGTATCGTCTTAACCGGGGAGCTGTTTTTT	CASSIVLTGELFF
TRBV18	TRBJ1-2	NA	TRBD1	TGTGCCAGCTCACCGTCCACAGGGGTGGGTGGCTATGGCTACACCTTC	CASSPSTGVGGYGYTF
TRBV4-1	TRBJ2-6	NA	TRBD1	TGCGCCAGCAGCGGAACCGGGACAGGGCGGTCTGGGGCCAACGTCCTGACTTTC	CASSGTGTGRSGANVLTF
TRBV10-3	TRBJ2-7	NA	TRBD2	TGTGCCAGCAAACAACAGGGACTAGCGGGGACCGAGACCTACGAGCAGTACTTC	CASKQQGLAGTETYEQYF
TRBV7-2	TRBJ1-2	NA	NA	TGTGCCAGCACCCTTATGACAGGAGGCGATGGCTACACCTTC	CASTLMTGGDGYTF
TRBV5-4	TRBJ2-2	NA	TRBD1	TGTGCCAGCAGAAAGAGGGGGCCGAACACCGGGGAGCTGTTTTTT	CASRKRGPNTGELFF
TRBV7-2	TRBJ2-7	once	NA	TGTGCCAGCAGCTTAACGGTCACTACCCCTTTCTTC	CASSLTVTTPFF
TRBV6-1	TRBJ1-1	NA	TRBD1	TGTGCCAGCAGCTCGCGGGACAGGGCGAACACTGAAGCTTTCTTT	CASSSRDRANTEAFF
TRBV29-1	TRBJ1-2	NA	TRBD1	TGCAGCGTCGCTGGGACAGGGCAGAATGGCTACACCTTC	CSVAGTGQNGYTF
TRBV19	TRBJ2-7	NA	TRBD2	TGTGCCAGTAGTATGGCGGGAGAGACCTACGAGCAGTACTTC	CASSMAGETYEQYF
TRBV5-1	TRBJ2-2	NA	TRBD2	TGCGCCAGCAGCTTAGGACTAGCGGGAGGGCAAGAGACCGGGGAGCTGTTTTTT	CASSLGLAGGQETGELFF
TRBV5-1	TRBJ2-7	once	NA	TGCGCCAGCAGCCGAGATCAGGGCGCACACCACTACGAGCAGTACTTC	CASSRDQGAHHYEQYF
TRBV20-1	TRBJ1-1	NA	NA	TGCAGTGCTCCGGGGTCCACTGAAGCTTTCTTT	CSAPGSTEAFF
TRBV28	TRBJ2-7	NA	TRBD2	TGTGCCAGCAGCTCTATAGCGGGAGGGTCCTACGAGCAGTACTTC	CASSSIAGGSYEQYF
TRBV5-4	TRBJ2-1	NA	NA	TGTGCCAGCAGCTTGGCCCTACAGGGTGGTAACAATGAGCAGTTCTTC	CASSLALQGGNNEQFF
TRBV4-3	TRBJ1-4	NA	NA	TGCGCCAGCAGCCAAGGAACAGGGTTCTCTGAAAAACTGTTTTTT	CASSQGTGFSEKLFF
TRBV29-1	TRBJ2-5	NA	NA	TGCAGCGTTGAATTCGGTACGGGGGAGACCCAGTACTTC	CSVEFGTGETQYF
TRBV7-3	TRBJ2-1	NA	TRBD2	TGTGCCAGCAGCTCCACACTAGCGGGGTACAATGAGCAGTTCTTC	CASSSTLAGYNEQFF
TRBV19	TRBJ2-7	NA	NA	TGTGCCAGTACTCGGACTCCTCTGGGCGAGCAGTACTTC	CASTRTPLGEQYF
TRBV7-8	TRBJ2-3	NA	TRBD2	TGTGCCAGCAGCTCCCCCCGGACTAGCGGGAGAGATACGCAGTATTTT	CASSSPRTSGRDTQYF
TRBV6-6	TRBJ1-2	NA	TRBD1	TGTGCCAGCAGTTCCCCGGACAGGGGAACCTATGGCTACACCTTC	CASSSPDRGTYGYTF
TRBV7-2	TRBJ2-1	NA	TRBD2	TGTGCCAGCAGCTTAGAGTCCACTAGCGGGTACAATGAGCAGTTCTTC	CASSLESTSGYNEQFF
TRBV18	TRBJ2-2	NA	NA	TGTGCCAGCTCACCACCTGGAGCGGCGAACACCGGGGAGCTGTTTTTT	CASSPPGAANTGELFF
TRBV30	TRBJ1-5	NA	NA	TGTGCCTGGAGTAAGATAGGGGGGGATCAGCCCCAGCATTTT	CAWSKIGGDQPQHF
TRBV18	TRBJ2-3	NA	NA	TGTGCCAGCTCACTCCCGTCCCTGAGCACAGATACGCAGTATTTT	CASSLPSLSTDTQYF
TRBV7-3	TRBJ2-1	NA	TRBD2	TGTGCCAGCAGCTTAACTGGAGCGGGAGGGCCCAATGAGCAGTTCTTC	CASSLTGAGGPNEQFF